The 31 T cell receptor beta chains listed next were all sequenced from one sample in a study of Graves' ophthalmopathy and Graves' hyperthyroidism. Investigators amplified TCR beta CDR3 regions from RNA transcripts. An initial RT-PCR round employing HTBI primers preceded a second-round multiplex PCR. In TCRdb, the multiplex PCR reads were re-called with MiXCR into one record per CDR3 protein. The sample holds roughly 500,000 distinct CDR3 sequences, approximately 15% seen once. What was sequenced was blood. These receptors all come from a woman in her twenties or thirties with Graves' ophthalmopathy.

This clonotype was found many times. The chain links TRBV20-1 to TRBJ1-6; maybe TRBD1 (5 bases). V was pared by 3 bases and J by 8 bases, with 17 bases between. Germline values: CDR1 DFQATT, CDR2 SNEGSKA (reference sequence). The CDR3 is made up of 15 amino acids. CDR3 nucleotide sequence: TGCAGTGCTAGTGAGCAGGGCTTTGGGCATTCACCCCTCCACTTT. Amino acids: CSASEQGFGHSPLHF.

This rearrangement joins TRBV7-2 to TRBJ2-5; weak D call: TRBD2 (5 bases). Germline loops: CDR1 SGHTA, CDR2 FQGNSA. This CDR3 has 13 amino acids. V dropped 5 bases and J dropped 4 bases, with 11 bases sitting between them. The CDR3 DNA sequence: TGTGCCAGCAGCCCCGATGGGAGAGAGACCCAGTACTTC. It encodes CASSPDGRETQYF. Full variable domain (outside the CDR3, taken from reference TRBV7-2 and TRBJ2-5): GAGVSQSPSNKVTEKGKDVELRCDPISGHTALYWYRQSLGQGLEFLIYFQGNSAPDKSGLPSDRFSAERTGGSVSTLTIQRTQQEDSAVYLCASSPDGRETQYFGPGTRLLVL.

This clonotype was recorded at least ten times. The rearrangement links TRBV20-1 to TRBJ2-7; 9 bases fit TRBD2. CDR3 length: 14 amino acids. J lost 4 bases, V lost 3 bases, and 7 bases had no gene match. Germline lookup yields CDR1 DFQATT and CDR2 SNEGSKA (reference sequence). CDR3 nucleotide sequence: TGCAGTGCTAGGGGTCCTAGCGGGATATACGAGCAGTACTTC. Translated: CSARGPSGIYEQYF.

Many counts were recorded for this clonotype. The V and J genes are TRBV29-1 and TRBJ2-5; 10 positions agree with TRBD1. CDR1 and CDR2 from the germline V gene are SQVTM and ANQGSEA. After removal of 5 bases from V and 2 bases from J, the junction contained 5 bases not matched to a gene. The CDR3 covers 14 residues. CDR3 protein: CSVRTGGQQETQYF. Written as DNA, the CDR3 is TGCAGCGTTAGGACAGGGGGGCAGCAAGAGACCCAGTACTTC.

Many counts were recorded for this clonotype. This chain joins TRBV12-3 or TRBV12-4 and TRBJ2-7; D remains unclear. CDR3 length: 13 residues. The V end was cut by 3 bases, the J end by 5 bases, with 11 bases between. The CDR3 DNA sequence: TGTGCCAGCAGTTTGGGCATTAGCAACGAGCAGTACTTC. Translation: CASSLGISNEQYF.

The rearrangement joins TRBV27 to TRBJ2-7; TRBD2 agrees at 12 bases. The CDR3 loop spans 17 amino acids. CDR1 is MNHEY and CDR2 is SMNVEV in the germline V gene (reference sequence). J was trimmed by 2 bases and V by 6 bases; bases with no gene match: 11. CDR3 in amino acids: CASSITTLAGGAYEQYF. DNA of the CDR3: TGTGCCAGCAGCATCACCACCCTAGCGGGGGGGGCCTACGAGCAGTACTTC.

This clonotype was recorded many times. CDR3 nucleotide sequence: TGTGCCAGCAGCTTAGGGATGGGGAACATTCAGTACTTC. Encoded protein: CASSLGMGNIQYF. The chain employs TRBV7-2 and TRBJ2-4; no clear D gene. The CDR3 is 13 residues long. V lost 1 base and J lost 7, with 8 bases in between. CDR1 and CDR2 from the germline V gene are SGHTA and FQGNSA.

This clonotype came up many times. The chain joins TRBV4-1 to TRBJ2-7, with 7 bases fitting TRBD1. The trim removed 1 base at V and 5 bases at J, leaving 8 bases unmatched. The CDR3 is made up of 15 amino acids. The germline V gene has CDR1 MGHRA and CDR2 YSYEKL. The CDR3 region has the DNA TGCGCCAGCAGCCAAGGTGACAGGGTAAAGGACGAGCAGTACTTC. Encoded protein: CASSQGDRVKDEQYF.

This clonotype was seen many times. This rearrangement joins TRBV12-3 or TRBV12-4 to TRBJ2-7; weak D call: TRBD1 (5 bases). V was clipped by 3 bases and J by 2 bases, with 8 bases between them. The CDR3 extends over 13 amino acids. CDR3 protein: CASSFAGTYEQYF. The DNA of the CDR3 is TGTGCCAGCAGTTTTGCAGGGACCTACGAGCAGTACTTC.

There are many counts of this clonotype. The chain employs TRBV5-5 and TRBJ2-5; D is perhaps TRBD2 (6 bases). Germline V gene data show CDR1 as SGHKS and CDR2 as YYEKEE (reference sequence). This CDR3 spans 16 amino acids. The V gene lost 4 bases and the J gene lost 1 base, with 17 bases spanning the gap. In nucleotides, the CDR3 is TGTGCCAGCAGCCTGTGGCTGGGGGGATTCCAAGAGACCCAGTACTTC. This sequence encodes CASSLWLGGFQETQYF.

The V call is TRBV6-2 or TRBV6-3, the J call TRBJ1-1; TRBD1 might be the D (5 bases). The V gene's germline CDR1 is MNHEY and CDR2 SVGEGT. This CDR3 is 19 amino acids long. The V and J ends lost 2 bases and 4 bases respectively, with 26 bases between them. For the CDR3, the DNA is TGTGCCAGCAGTTACCTGGAGGCAGGGTCGCTCCGATCGAGCACTGAAGCTTTCTTT. Translated, it gives CASSYLEAGSLRSSTEAFF.

Ten or more counts support this clonotype. The genes are TRBV11-2 and TRBJ2-3; the match to TRBD2 covers 8 bases. The length of the CDR3 is 15 residues. V lost 1 base, J lost 1 base, and 1 base stayed unmatched. The V gene's germline CDR1 is SGHAT and CDR2 FQNNGV. Here the CDR3 DNA reads TGTGCCAGCAGCTTAGTTAGCGGGGGCACAGATACGCAGTATTTT. As protein: CASSLVSGGTDTQYF.

The sample holds many counts of this clonotype. The CDR3 sequence is CASSFRRGGLETQYF. The CDR3 bases are TGTGCCAGCAGTTTTAGGAGGGGGGGCTTGGAGACCCAGTACTTC. The chain recombines TRBV28 with TRBJ2-5, with D perhaps matching TRBD2 (7 bases). CDR3 size: 15 residues. Germline-derived CDR1 and CDR2 are MDHEN and SYDVKM. V lost 3 bases and J 5 bases, leaving 16 bases between the germline ends.

In this sample, this clonotype turned up many times. The CDR3 protein is CASSFGTGGGQPQHF. The CDR3 coding sequence is TGTGCCAGCAGTTTTGGGACAGGGGGCGGTCAGCCCCAGCATTTT. The rearrangement uses TRBV12-3 or TRBV12-4 and TRBJ1-5, with 12 bases identical to TRBD1. CDR3 length equals 15 residues. After removal of 3 bases from V and 6 bases from J, the junction contained 3 bases not matched to a gene.

This clonotype was seen repeatedly, ten times or more. The V and J genes are TRBV7-8 and TRBJ1-5, with a possible D match to TRBD1 (5 bases). The V and J ends lost 1 base and 3 bases respectively, with 10 bases between them. This CDR3 is 15 amino acids long. The germline CDR1 and CDR2 sequences are SGHVS and FQNEAQ. CDR3 loop: CASSLEGWDNQPQHF. The CDR3 coding sequence is TGTGCCAGCAGCTTAGAGGGGTGGGACAATCAGCCCCAGCATTTT.

This clonotype was counted many times. CDR3 protein: CASGWGQGKETQYF. The CDR3 bases are TGTGCTAGTGGTTGGGGACAGGGAAAAGAGACCCAGTACTTC. The chain couples TRBV12-5 to TRBJ2-5; TRBD1 aligns across 9 bases. Germline V gene lookup returns CDR1 LGHNT and CDR2 FRNRAP. J lost 3 bases, V lost 4 bases, and 3 bases had no gene match. The CDR3 length is 14 residues. The variable domain in full, with the rest retrieved from reference TRBV12-5 and TRBJ2-5, is DARVTQTPRHKVTEMGQEVTMRCQPILGHNTVFWYRQTMMQGLELLAYFRNRAPLDDSGMPKDRFSAEMPDATLATLKIQPSEPRDSAVYFCASGWGQGKETQYFGPGTRLLVL.

This clonotype was detected ten times or more. The chain couples TRBV2 to TRBJ2-5, with 13 bases aligning to TRBD2. This CDR3 is 15 amino acids long. The germline CDR1 and CDR2 sequences are SNHLY and FYNNEI. J lost 2 bases, V lost 8 bases, and 5 bases had no gene match. CDR3 coding DNA: TGTGCCAGCCGTGGGGGACTAGCGGGACAAGAGACCCAGTACTTC. It is translated as CASRGGLAGQETQYF.

This clonotype was seen at least ten times. The chain carries TRBV27 and TRBJ2-7, with 7 bases that match TRBD2. This CDR3 has 14 residues. The V gene's germline CDR1 is MNHEY and CDR2 SMNVEV (reference sequence). J lost 3 bases, V lost 8 bases, and 10 bases had no gene match. The CDR3 DNA is TGTGCCAGCGGGGACTACGACACCCTCTACGAGCAGTACTTC. It specifies CASGDYDTLYEQYF.

This clonotype has ten or more counts. The chain recombines TRBV20-1 with TRBJ2-5, with TRBD2 matching 7 bases. Germline CDR1 is DFQATT and CDR2 is SNEGSKA (reference sequence). J was trimmed by 5 bases and V by 3 bases; bases with no gene match: 6. The CDR3 sequence is 13 residues long. CDR3 nucleotide sequence: TGCAGTGCTAGTATGGGAGGGAGGGAGACCCAGTACTTC. This translates into CSASMGGRETQYF.

This clonotype was seen many times. This rearrangement joins TRBV7-2 to TRBJ1-1; D is unclear. V lost 2 bases to trimming and J lost 11 bases, with 12 bases between them. This CDR3 region has 12 residues. Germline-derived CDR1 and CDR2 are SGHTA and FQGNSA. The CDR3 protein is CASSLSSPRAFF. CDR3 nucleotide sequence: TGTGCCAGCAGCTTATCCAGCCCTCGGGCTTTCTTT. Looking up the rest from reference TRBV7-2 and TRBJ1-1 gives the full variable domain: GAGVSQSPSNKVTEKGKDVELRCDPISGHTALYWYRQSLGQGLEFLIYFQGNSAPDKSGLPSDRFSAERTGGSVSTLTIQRTQQEDSAVYLCASSLSSPRAFFGQGTRLTVV.

The rearrangement links TRBV6-1 to TRBJ1-5; unclear D gene. Between the trimmed V and J ends, which lost 8 bases and 15 bases, there was a span of 11 bases. The germline CDR1 and CDR2 sequences are MNHNS and SASEGT. This CDR3 contains 9 residues. The CDR3 sequence is CASGVPRHF. The DNA of the CDR3 is TGTGCCAGCGGGGTCCCTAGGCATTTT.

In this sample, this clonotype turned up many times. The chain is built from TRBV9 and TRBJ2-3; TRBD2 matches 14 bases. Per germline, CDR1 SGDLS and CDR2 YYNGEE. Trimming at V came to 0 bases and at J to 1 base, leaving 7 bases not matched to a gene. The CDR3 totals 19 residues. The CDR3 is CASSVATTSGGARTDTQYF. CDR3 nucleotides: TGTGCCAGCAGCGTAGCTACGACTAGCGGGGGGGCCCGCACAGATACGCAGTATTTT.

In this sample, this clonotype turned up many times. The gene calls are TRBV6-5 and TRBJ1-1; 7 bases agree with TRBD1. The V and J ends lost 4 bases and 6 bases, in that order; junction bases with no gene match: 8. Germline V lookup: CDR1 MNHEY, CDR2 SVGAGI. The CDR3 consists of 14 residues. The CDR3 sequence is CASSFRQGYAEAFF. In nucleotides, the CDR3 is TGTGCCAGCAGTTTCCGACAGGGTTACGCTGAAGCTTTCTTT.

This rearrangement joins TRBV25-1 to TRBJ1-2; maybe TRBD1 (5 bases). Germline loops: CDR1 MGHDK, CDR2 SYGVNS. Trimming removed 3 bases from V and 7 bases from J, with 12 bases in between. CDR3 length: 13 amino acids. CDR3 region: CASSELRRGGYTF. In DNA form, the CDR3 reads TGTGCCAGCAGTGAGCTTCGGAGGGGTGGCTACACCTTC.

Many counts were recorded for this clonotype. The chain uses TRBV10-2 and TRBJ2-5; a weak D match, TRBD1 (6 bases). V lost 6 bases to trimming and J lost 5 bases, with 13 bases between them. Per germline, CDR1 WSHSY and CDR2 SAAADI. CDR3 size: 13 residues. The CDR3 DNA sequence: TGCGCCAGCAGAACAAAGGGGGAGGAGACCCAGTACTTC. This sequence encodes CASRTKGEETQYF.

This clonotype was counted ten times or more. The chain has TRBV28 and TRBJ1-1; no firm D call. The germline V gene encodes CDR1 MDHEN and CDR2 SYDVKM. The V and J ends lost 7 bases and 2 bases respectively, with 14 bases between them. The CDR3 is 14 amino acids. The CDR3 DNA reads as TGTGCCAGCACCTTGAGGGCCCTTAACACTGAAGCTTTCTTT. This translates into CASTLRALNTEAFF. Supplemented by reference TRBV28 and TRBJ1-1, the full variable domain reads DVKVTQSSRYLVKRTGEKVFLECVQDMDHENMFWYRQDPGLGLRLIYFSYDVKMKEKGDIPEGYSVSREKKERFSLILESASTNQTSMYLCASTLRALNTEAFFGQGTRLTVV.

This clonotype was seen repeatedly, ten times or more. The chain couples TRBV4-1 to TRBJ1-2, with D possibly being TRBD1 (6 bases). CDR1 and CDR2 (germline): MGHRA, YSYEKL. V shed 4 bases and J shed 2 bases, with 14 bases lying between them. The CDR3 loop spans 15 amino acids. The CDR3 DNA reads TGCGCCAGCAGCCTCACGACAGGAATAAACTATGGCTACACCTTC. Translating gives CASSLTTGINYGYTF.

This clonotype occurred many times. The V and J genes are TRBV19 and TRBJ2-7; D unresolved. The V end was cut by 2 bases, the J end by 0 bases, with 8 bases between. Germline-derived CDR1 and CDR2 are LNHDA and SQIVND (reference sequence). CDR3 length: 14 amino acids. Here the CDR3 reads CASSITKSSYEQYF. As DNA, the CDR3 is TGTGCCAGTAGTATAACCAAAAGCTCCTACGAGCAGTACTTC.

This clonotype was seen ten or more times. The chain couples TRBV2 to TRBJ1-2, with 7 bases aligning to TRBD1. Germline-derived CDR1 and CDR2 are SNHLY and FYNNEI. This CDR3 has 14 amino acids. The ends lost 4 bases at V and 0 bases at J; junction bases unmatched: 2. Here the CDR3 reads CASSVGQANYGYTF. The CDR3 DNA sequence: TGTGCCAGCAGTGTTGGACAGGCTAACTATGGCTACACCTTC.

This clonotype has at least ten counts. This chain links TRBV28 with TRBJ1-2; tentatively, D is TRBD1 (6 bases). The CDR3 has 13 residues. Trimming cost V 5 bases and J 7 bases, with 14 bases left between them. Germline V CDR1 and CDR2: MDHEN, SYDVKM. CDR3 amino acids: CASSAGVVVGYTF. In DNA, the CDR3 is TGTGCCAGCAGTGCAGGGGTTGTAGTTGGCTACACCTTC.

The table lists this clonotype with many counts. The chain carries TRBV6-5 and TRBJ2-7; D may be TRBD1 (6 bases). This CDR3 is built from 15 residues. V was trimmed by 0 bases and J by 2 bases, leaving 11 bases between them. Germline CDR1 MNHEY, CDR2 SVGAGI. CDR3 sequence: CASSYSGRGTYEQYF. The CDR3 DNA follows: TGTGCCAGCAGTTACTCAGGCAGGGGAACCTACGAGCAGTACTTC.